The 3 T cell receptor beta chains presented below share a single source sample, sequenced in a study of T cell repertoires in cytomegalovirus infection. TCRdb called the reads again in MiXCR, with one record for every CDR3 protein. This sample has about 27,000 distinct CDR3 sequences, with around a fifth found just once. These receptors are not linked to any known antigen. This sample comprised CD8+ T cells from cultured PBMCs, obtained from culture after CMV antigen stimulation. The receptors come from a human donor in good health (CMV status not recorded). Some clones in this sample may be carry-over from other donors' samples.

CDR3 loop: CAISETGTYQETQYF. The CDR3 bases are TGTGCCATCAGTGAGACAGGGACCTACCAAGAGACCCAGTACTTC. V usage is TRBV10-3 and J usage is TRBJ2-5; maybe TRBD1 (6 bases). Per germline, CDR1 ENHRY and CDR2 SYGVKD. With 2 bases removed from V and 0 bases from J, the gap between germline ends came to 10 bases. The CDR3 loop spans 15 amino acids.

The chain uses TRBV27 and TRBJ1-1; D not resolved. V was pared by 0 bases and J by 0 bases, with 8 bases between. The CDR3 consists of 15 residues. Germline-derived CDR1 and CDR2 are MNHEY and SMNVEV (reference sequence). The CDR3 loop is CASSLSNTVNTEAFF. CDR3 DNA: TGTGCCAGCAGTTTATCGAACACGGTGAACACTGAAGCTTTCTTT.

The chain employs TRBV5-4 and TRBJ2-3, with D possibly matching TRBD2 (5 bases). The V end lost 2 bases, the J end lost 3 bases, and 16 bases lay between the germline ends. CDR3 size: 16 residues. Germline V gene sequence: CDR1 SGHNT, CDR2 YYREEE (reference sequence). CDR3 amino acids: CASSFEGYSGTDTQYF. The DNA for the CDR3 is TGTGCCAGCAGCTTTGAAGGCTATTCGGGAACAGATACGCAGTATTTT.